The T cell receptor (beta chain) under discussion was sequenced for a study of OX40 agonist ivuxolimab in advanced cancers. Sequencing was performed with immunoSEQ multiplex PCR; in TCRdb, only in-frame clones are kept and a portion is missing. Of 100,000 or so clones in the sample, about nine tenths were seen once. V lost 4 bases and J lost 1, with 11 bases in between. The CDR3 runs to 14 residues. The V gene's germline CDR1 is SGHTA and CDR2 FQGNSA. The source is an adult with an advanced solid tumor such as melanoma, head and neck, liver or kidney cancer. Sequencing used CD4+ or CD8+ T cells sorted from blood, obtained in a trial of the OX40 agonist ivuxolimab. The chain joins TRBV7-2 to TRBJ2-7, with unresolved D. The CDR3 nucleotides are TGTGCCAGCAGCTCCGAACATTCGTCCTACGAGCAGTACTTC. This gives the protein CASSSEHSSYEQYF.